The rows below give T cell receptor beta chains drawn from one sample of a study of shared clonotypes between healthy human individuals. TCRdb's copy holds only in-frame clones and misses some; the assay was immunoSEQ multiplex PCR. The sample holds roughly 1 million clones; around 74% are singletons and the top ten take around 1.5%. The source material was memory CD4+ T cells sorted from blood. The receptors shown here come from a man aged 18 to 35 in good health. Each CDR3 is given with its conserved first and last residue. A D gene is named only where the DNA matches it firmly. Size tells how often a clone was seen (once, few, many) or the class of an expanded clone, and some rows leave it out.

j_call v_call d_call clone_size cdr3_aa cdr3_nt
TRBJ1-4 TRBV28 - - CATQSTNEKLFF TGTGCCACACAGTCAACTAATGAAAAACTGTTTTTT
TRBJ2-5 TRBV5-1 - - CASSFTSQETQYF TGCGCCAGCAGCTTTACCTCCCAAGAGACCCAGTACTTC
TRBJ2-5 TRBV7-6 - - CASSPSLSQYQETQYF TGTGCCAGCAGCCCTAGTCTGTCGCAATACCAAGAGACCCAGTACTTC
TRBJ2-5 TRBV7-2 - once CASSSSIQGYETQYF TGTGCCAGCAGCTCCTCAATCCAGGGATATGAGACCCAGTACTTC
TRBJ2-1 TRBV19 - - CASSIDRYNEQFF TGTGCCAGTAGTATTGACCGATACAATGAGCAGTTCTTC
TRBJ2-1 TRBV5-1 - - CASASASSYNEQFF TGCGCCAGCGCCTCGGCGAGCTCCTACAATGAGCAGTTCTTC
TRBJ2-1 TRBV19 TRBD2 - CASSTPLAAEQFF TGTGCCAGTAGTACCCCCCTAGCGGCTGAGCAGTTCTTC
TRBJ2-2 TRBV30 - - CAWNPGTPNTGELFF TGTGCCTGGAATCCCGGGACACCTAACACCGGGGAGCTGTTTTTT
TRBJ1-4 TRBV6-6 - few CASIQGTTNEKLFF TGTGCCAGCATACAGGGAACAACTAATGAAAAACTGTTTTTT
TRBJ2-7 TRBV12-5 - - CASGLSTGREQYF TGTGCTAGTGGTTTGTCCACAGGGCGCGAGCAGTACTTC
TRBJ2-7 TRBV29-1 - - CSVVGNSYEQYF TGCAGCGTTGTCGGAAACTCCTACGAGCAGTACTTC
TRBJ2-7 TRBV5-4 - - CASSTGTLSYEQYF TGTGCCAGCAGCACCGGGACACTCTCCTACGAGCAGTACTTC
TRBJ2-2 TRBV7-2 - once CASSLGGPTWNTGELFF TGTGCCAGCAGTTTGGGTGGACCTACTTGGAACACCGGGGAGCTGTTTTTT
TRBJ2-2 TRBV9 - once CASSPSPTGTGELFF TGTGCCAGCAGCCCGAGCCCTACGGGCACCGGGGAGCTGTTTTTT
TRBJ2-7 TRBV30 - - CAWSRAPYEQYF TGTGCCTGGAGTCGCGCCCCTTACGAGCAGTACTTC
TRBJ1-4 TRBV6-5 - - CASSYRGGGQEKLFF TGTGCCAGCAGTTACAGGGGAGGGGGGCAGGAAAAACTGTTTTTT
TRBJ1-2 TRBV4-3 TRBD1 - CASSYLPGQDYGYTF TGCGCCAGCAGCTACCTCCCCGGACAGGACTATGGCTACACCTTC
TRBJ1-5 TRBV29-1 TRBD1 - CSVGGQGNQPQHF TGCAGCGTTGGGGGACAGGGCAATCAGCCCCAGCATTTT
TRBJ1-3 TRBV4-1 - once CASSQVSGNTIYF TGCGCCAGCAGCCAGGTCTCTGGAAACACCATATATTTT
TRBJ2-5 TRBV13 - - CASSLVKSGETQYF TGTGCCAGCAGCTTAGTAAAATCAGGCGAGACCCAGTACTTC
TRBJ1-6 TRBV27 TRBD1 - CASSSSAQGARNSPLHF TGTGCCAGCAGTTCATCGGCCCAGGGGGCTCGGAATTCACCCCTCCACTTT
TRBJ2-7 TRBV28 - - CASTSYYEQYF TGTGCCAGCACCAGCTACTACGAGCAGTACTTC
TRBJ2-5 TRBV6-6 TRBD2 - CASTPPAGGLKTQYF TGTGCCAGCACCCCTCCGGCGGGGGGGCTGAAGACCCAGTACTTC